A selection of T cell receptor beta chains follows, all from one sample in a study of neoadjuvant anti-PD-1 for oral cavity cancer. Libraries were prepared by immunoSEQ multiplex PCR; TCRdb keeps only in-frame clonotypes and omits some of them. This table holds 9,000 to 10,000 clones, approximately 68% found once. This specimen consisted of PBMCs, obtained after nivolumab (anti-PD-1) treatment. These receptors were taken from a person aged 35-79 years with oral cavity squamous cell carcinoma. Both conserved end residues are part of each CDR3. The order of the fields is CDR3 DNA, CDR3 protein, V gene, CDR3 length, clone size, D gene, J gene. The D gene is left open where the match is weak. Size is stated for part of the rows, as once, few or many counts, or as a class when the clone is expanded.

cdr3_nt: TGTGCCATCAGGGGACAGGCGGTGAACACTGAAGCTTTCTTT
cdr3_aa: CAIRGQAVNTEAFF
v_call: TRBV10-3
cdr3_length: 14
clone_size: -
d_call: TRBD1
j_call: TRBJ1-1

cdr3_nt: TGTGCCAGCAGTCAGACCGGGACAAGGGGCGGTGGCTACACCTTC
cdr3_aa: CASSQTGTRGGGYTF
v_call: TRBV2
cdr3_length: 15
clone_size: -
d_call: -
j_call: TRBJ1-2

cdr3_nt: TGTGCCAGCAGCTTATCGTTAGCGGGGGGCCTTGATACGCAGTATTTT
cdr3_aa: CASSLSLAGGLDTQYF
v_call: TRBV7-2
cdr3_length: 16
clone_size: once
d_call: TRBD2
j_call: TRBJ2-3

cdr3_nt: TGTGCCAGTTTGGGACAGGCGAACACTGAAGCTTTCTTT
cdr3_aa: CASLGQANTEAFF
v_call: TRBV6-1
cdr3_length: 13
clone_size: -
d_call: TRBD1
j_call: TRBJ1-1

cdr3_nt: TGCGCCAGCAGCCAAGATCGGGGACAGGGCACTGAAGCTTTCTTT
cdr3_aa: CASSQDRGQGTEAFF
v_call: TRBV4-1
cdr3_length: 15
clone_size: -
d_call: TRBD1
j_call: TRBJ1-1

cdr3_nt: TGCGCCAGCAGCCAAGATGAACGGGCTGGCTATGGCTACACCTTC
cdr3_aa: CASSQDERAGYGYTF
v_call: TRBV4-1
cdr3_length: 15
clone_size: -
d_call: -
j_call: TRBJ1-2

cdr3_nt: TGTGCCAGTACTCCTCGTCGGGGATCTGGGGCCAACGTCCTGACTTTC
cdr3_aa: CASTPRRGSGANVLTF
v_call: TRBV19
cdr3_length: 16
clone_size: -
d_call: -
j_call: TRBJ2-6

cdr3_nt: TGTGCCAGCAGCCTCCTAGCGGGAGGGGGGGAGCAGTTCTTC
cdr3_aa: CASSLLAGGGEQFF
v_call: TRBV7-3
cdr3_length: 14
clone_size: -
d_call: TRBD2
j_call: TRBJ2-1

cdr3_nt: TGTGCCAGCAGCCCGACAAGGAGCGGGTGGAACACCGGGGAGCTGTTTTTT
cdr3_aa: CASSPTRSGWNTGELFF
v_call: TRBV5-6
cdr3_length: 17
clone_size: -
d_call: -
j_call: TRBJ2-2

cdr3_nt: TGTGCCAGTAGTATTGGGAGCGGGACAACCACAGATACGCAGTATTTT
cdr3_aa: CASSIGSGTTTDTQYF
v_call: TRBV19
cdr3_length: 16
clone_size: -
d_call: -
j_call: TRBJ2-3

cdr3_nt: TGTGCCAGCAGCTTAGGACTCACTGACATTCAGTACTTC
cdr3_aa: CASSLGLTDIQYF
v_call: TRBV11-3
cdr3_length: 13
clone_size: -
d_call: -
j_call: TRBJ2-4

cdr3_nt: TGTGCCAGCAGCTTGGTTACAGCCATGAACACTGAAGCTTTCTTT
cdr3_aa: CASSLVTAMNTEAFF
v_call: TRBV5-5
cdr3_length: 15
clone_size: few
d_call: -
j_call: TRBJ1-1

cdr3_nt: TGCAGCGTTGCGGAGGCAGCAATAAGCGTGGGAAAACTGTTTTTT
cdr3_aa: CSVAEAAISVGKLFF
v_call: TRBV29-1
cdr3_length: 15
clone_size: -
d_call: -
j_call: TRBJ1-4

cdr3_nt: TGTGCCAGCAGTTTAGGTCCGACCACAGATACGCAGTATTTT
cdr3_aa: CASSLGPTTDTQYF
v_call: TRBV28
cdr3_length: 14
clone_size: few
d_call: -
j_call: TRBJ2-3

cdr3_nt: TGTGCCAGCAGTTTCCCGCTAGGGACAGGGAAGGACACTGAAGCTTTCTTT
cdr3_aa: CASSFPLGTGKDTEAFF
v_call: TRBV28
cdr3_length: 17
clone_size: few
d_call: TRBD1
j_call: TRBJ1-1

cdr3_nt: TGTGCCTGGAGAGGGACCACACGGGGAGCTTTCTTT
cdr3_aa: CAWRGTTRGAFF
v_call: TRBV30
cdr3_length: 12
clone_size: -
d_call: -
j_call: TRBJ1-1

cdr3_nt: TGTGCGACTAGCGGAATGTCCACAGATACGCAGTATTTT
cdr3_aa: CATSGMSTDTQYF
v_call: TRBV30
cdr3_length: 13
clone_size: -
d_call: TRBD2
j_call: TRBJ2-3

cdr3_nt: TGTGCCATCAGTGAGCCGGGGACAGAAGAGACCCAGTACTTC
cdr3_aa: CAISEPGTEETQYF
v_call: TRBV10-3
cdr3_length: 14
clone_size: -
d_call: TRBD1
j_call: TRBJ2-5

cdr3_nt: TGTGCCAGCAGCCCACAGGGGCTAGCGGGAGACACCGGGGAGCTGTTTTTT
cdr3_aa: CASSPQGLAGDTGELFF
v_call: TRBV4-2
cdr3_length: 17
clone_size: -
d_call: TRBD2
j_call: TRBJ2-2

cdr3_nt: TGTGCCAGCAGCGTAGGGCTAGCGGGAGAGGACGAGCAGTACTTC
cdr3_aa: CASSVGLAGEDEQYF
v_call: TRBV9
cdr3_length: 15
clone_size: -
d_call: TRBD2
j_call: TRBJ2-7

cdr3_nt: TGCGCCAGCAGCTTGGGGAGCGGGAGCTCCTACAATGAGCAGTTCTTC
cdr3_aa: CASSLGSGSSYNEQFF
v_call: TRBV5-1
cdr3_length: 16
clone_size: -
d_call: TRBD2
j_call: TRBJ2-1

cdr3_nt: TGTGCCACAGCAGGACAGCCAGCTTATAATGAAAAACTGTTTTTT
cdr3_aa: CATAGQPAYNEKLFF
v_call: TRBV15
cdr3_length: 15
clone_size: few
d_call: -
j_call: TRBJ1-4

cdr3_nt: TGTGCCAGCAGTTTTACCCTACAGGGATTGACCTACGAGCAGTACTTC
cdr3_aa: CASSFTLQGLTYEQYF
v_call: TRBV28
cdr3_length: 16
clone_size: few
d_call: -
j_call: TRBJ2-7

cdr3_nt: TGTGCCAGTAGTACGGGGGGCGTCCTCCGCCGTGGTTCACCCCTCCACTTT
cdr3_aa: CASSTGGVLRRGSPLHF
v_call: TRBV19
cdr3_length: 17
clone_size: -
d_call: -
j_call: TRBJ1-6

cdr3_nt: TGCGCCAGCAGTGCGGGGGGTCGGTACCAGCCCCAGCATTTT
cdr3_aa: CASSAGGRYQPQHF
v_call: TRBV10-2
cdr3_length: 14
clone_size: few
d_call: -
j_call: TRBJ1-5